These T cell receptor beta chains were read from a single sample in a study of blood T cells in healthy people across ages. Using its own MiXCR run on the 5' RACE reads, TCRdb lists one record per CDR3 protein. In the table there are about 580,000 distinct CDR3 sequences, around 48% of which are singletons. Sequenced material: blood. The receptors were sampled from a man at least 80 years old in good health. Both conserved end residues are part of each CDR3. D genes are given only for firm matches. Rows give clone size only sometimes, using once, few, many, or a class for an expanded clone.

>TRBV24-1|NA|TRBJ2-1|TRBD2
TGTGCCACCAGTGATTTGCGGGGGGAGGCAAATGAGCAGTTCTTC
CATSDLRGEANEQFF
>TRBV20-1|NA|TRBJ2-7|NA
TGCAGTGCTATAGGGGGGGCGAACGAGCAGTACTTC
CSAIGGANEQYF
>TRBV2|few|TRBJ1-5|NA
TGTGCCAGCAGTGACAATCAGGGAAATCAGCCCCAGCATTTT
CASSDNQGNQPQHF
>TRBV28|NA|TRBJ2-2|TRBD1
TGTGCCAGTGCCACAGGGGGAAGTGGGGCCGGGGAGCTGTTTTTT
CASATGGSGAGELFF
>TRBV20-1|NA|TRBJ2-4|NA
TGCAGTGTTCCGGACACCACGGGAAGGTGGGAGCAGTACTTC
CSVPDTTGRWEQYF
>TRBV11-2|NA|TRBJ2-3|NA
TGTGCCAGCAGCTTATATGGAGGGCAGGAGGATACGCAGTATTTT
CASSLYGGQEDTQYF
>TRBV9|NA|TRBJ2-3|NA
TGTGCCAGCAGCCCCCGAGAAGTCGCGTCCCGCACAGATACGCAGTATTTT
CASSPREVASRTDTQYF
>TRBV7-2|NA|TRBJ2-5|NA
TGTGCCAGCAGCCACAGCCTTAATGAGGTCGAGACCCAGTACTTC
CASSHSLNEVETQYF
>TRBV5-1|NA|TRBJ2-1|NA
TGCGCCAGCAGGTTGAACCCTACTAGGTTGACCTACAATGAGCAGTTCTTC
CASRLNPTRLTYNEQFF
>TRBV27|once|TRBJ1-4|NA
TGTGCCAGCAGTAGGTGGACAGCGCAGGAAAAACTGTTTTTT
CASSRWTAQEKLFF
>TRBV5-5|NA|TRBJ1-1|TRBD1
TGTGCCAGCAGCTTGCAGGGGGCGATCACTGAAGCTTTCTTT
CASSLQGAITEAFF
>TRBV4-1|NA|TRBJ2-5|TRBD2
TGCGCCAGCAGCCAAGGCGGCCTAGCGGGACGGGAGACCCAGTACTTC
CASSQGGLAGRETQYF
>TRBV6-5|many|TRBJ1-2|NA
TGTGCCAGCAGACGGGGGACGGACGATGGCTACACCTTC
CASRRGTDDGYTF
>TRBV4-1|NA|TRBJ2-7|NA
TGCGCCAGCGCCGCTACCCTTGTGTCCGGGGAGCAGTACTTC
CASAATLVSGEQYF